This is a list of T cell receptor beta chains from one sample in a study of CD8+CD57+ T cells in acquired aplastic anemia. TCRdb ran MiXCR on the reads and lists one entry per CDR3 protein. This table holds roughly 500,000 distinct CDR3 sequences, about a third found once. The sample taken for sequencing was sorted CD4+, CD8+, or CD8+CD57+ T cells (not recorded which) from PBMCs. The receptors stem from a human donor with aplastic anemia. CDR3s include the opening cysteine and the closing phenylalanine or tryptophan. Each record gives: CDR3 DNA, CDR3 protein, V gene, clone size, D gene, J gene. A D gene is named only where the DNA matches it firmly. Part of the rows lack a size; the others show once, few, many or a class for expanded clones.

TGCAGTGCTAGGATGCCCTCTCGGCACACCATATATTTT,CSARMPSRHTIYF,TRBV20-1,many,-,TRBJ1-3
TGTGCCAGCATGACCACGACTGAAGCTTTCTTT,CASMTTTEAFF,TRBV6-5,few,-,TRBJ1-1
TGTGCCAGCAGTGAAAGTGGACTAGCGGGGAGCTATGGCAATGAGCAGTTCTTC,CASSESGLAGSYGNEQFF,TRBV25-1,many,TRBD2,TRBJ2-1
TGCAGCGTTGGGGGTTTAACTAATGAAAAACTGTTTTTT,CSVGGLTNEKLFF,TRBV29-1,many,-,TRBJ1-4
TGTGCCTGGAGCCCCGAGAGCTACGAGCAGTACTTC,CAWSPESYEQYF,TRBV30,few,-,TRBJ2-7
TGCGCCAGCAGCATCGCAGATCGGGTAGCGGAAGAGACCCAGTACTTC,CASSIADRVAEETQYF,TRBV5-1,-,-,TRBJ2-5
TGTGCCAGCAGCTACACAGGGGGCTCCTACAATGAGCAGTTCTTC,CASSYTGGSYNEQFF,TRBV6-2/TRBV6-3,-,TRBD1,TRBJ2-1
TGTGCCAGCAGAAAGCGGTTCCCCTACGAGCAGTACTTC,CASRKRFPYEQYF,TRBV10-3,-,-,TRBJ2-7
TGTGCCAGCAGCTTAGTTCGGGACAGGGGTCAGACCCAGTACTTC,CASSLVRDRGQTQYF,TRBV7-8,many,TRBD1,TRBJ2-5
TGTGCCAGCAGCCAGGGGGTCGCTGGAAACACCATATATTTT,CASSQGVAGNTIYF,TRBV2,few,TRBD1,TRBJ1-3
TGTGCCAGCAGCCATGCGTCCACCCCCGGCTACACCTTC,CASSHASTPGYTF,TRBV14,many,-,TRBJ1-2
TGTGCCAGCAGCTTAGGGGCGCGTCGGGGTCACAATGAGCAGTTCTTC,CASSLGARRGHNEQFF,TRBV11-1,-,-,TRBJ2-1
TGTGCCAGCAGCCCGAACAGGGGGCAGGGGGTTTATGGCTACACCTTC,CASSPNRGQGVYGYTF,TRBV7-2,many,TRBD1,TRBJ1-2
TGTGCCATCGAGGAGAGCATGAACACTGAAGCTTTCTTT,CAIEESMNTEAFF,TRBV10-3,-,-,TRBJ1-1
TGTGCCAGCAGCTACAGGACAGGGGAGCACTACGAGCAGTACTTC,CASSYRTGEHYEQYF,TRBV6-5,-,TRBD1,TRBJ2-7
TGTGCCAGCAGTCCGGGGACACCGGGTACTTCACCCCTCCACTTT,CASSPGTPGTSPLHF,TRBV7-9,few,-,TRBJ1-6
TGCAGTGCCGGGGGGGGGGCTCGTAATTCACCCCTCCACTTT,CSAGGGARNSPLHF,TRBV20-1,few,-,TRBJ1-6
TGTGCCAGCAGTGAAAGCGGCGTCTACGAGCAGTACTTC,CASSESGVYEQYF,TRBV10-3,few,-,TRBJ2-7
TGTGCCACCAGCAGTCAATCCGGGACAGATAATTCACCCCTCCACTTT,CATSSQSGTDNSPLHF,TRBV15,-,TRBD1,TRBJ1-6
TGTGCCAGCAGCGTAGAAATAGGCGGGACTGCCAACAATGAGCAGTTCTTC,CASSVEIGGTANNEQFF,TRBV9,-,-,TRBJ2-1
TGTGCCAGCAGCTTGACGGGAGGGCCTCGCTCCTACAATGAGCAGTTCTTC,CASSLTGGPRSYNEQFF,TRBV5-8,-,TRBD2,TRBJ2-1
TGTGCCAGTAGTGGACAGTACTATGGCTACACCTTC,CASSGQYYGYTF,TRBV19,-,-,TRBJ1-2
TGTGCCACCGCCTGGGGGACAGGTAATCAGCCCCAGCATTTT,CATAWGTGNQPQHF,TRBV12-3/TRBV12-4,few,TRBD1,TRBJ1-5
TGTGCCAGCAGCCAAGATTACGCGACAGGGGGCACAGATACGCAGTATTTT,CASSQDYATGGTDTQYF,TRBV4-2,-,TRBD1,TRBJ2-3
TGTGCCAGCAGCTTCGGACAGGGGACTTCACCCCTCCACTTT,CASSFGQGTSPLHF,TRBV5-4,-,TRBD1,TRBJ1-6
TGTGCCAGCAGCACACAGGGGGCGAATGGCTACACCTTC,CASSTQGANGYTF,TRBV12-3/TRBV12-4,many,TRBD1,TRBJ1-2
TGTGCCAGCAGTTCCCTCCGGGAACAGGGACAGCCCCAGCATTTT,CASSSLREQGQPQHF,TRBV2,many,-,TRBJ1-5
TGTGCCAGTAGTCTGACAGGGGGCTTGTCACCCCTCCACTTT,CASSLTGGLSPLHF,TRBV19,many,TRBD1,TRBJ1-6
TGTGCCAGCAGCGATGGACTTCCCTCCTACAATGAGCAGTTCTTC,CASSDGLPSYNEQFF,TRBV7-2,few,-,TRBJ2-1
TGCAGTGCTGGGATAGCGGGAGTAACGGGGGATACGCAGTATTTT,CSAGIAGVTGDTQYF,TRBV20-1,-,TRBD2,TRBJ2-3
TGTGCCAGCAGCACCTCAGAGGGCACAGATACGCAGTATTTT,CASSTSEGTDTQYF,TRBV12-3/TRBV12-4,few,-,TRBJ2-3
TGTGCCAGCAGCACCCGGGACAGGGGTAATTTAGGCTACACCTTC,CASSTRDRGNLGYTF,TRBV13,few,TRBD1,TRBJ1-2
TGTGCCAGCAGTGAATCCCCTAGGGCGGGAGGGGCCGAGCAGTACTTC,CASSESPRAGGAEQYF,TRBV25-1,-,TRBD2,TRBJ2-7
TGTGCCAGCAGTTCCCGCTATAGCAATCAGCCCCAGCATTTT,CASSSRYSNQPQHF,TRBV12-3/TRBV12-4,few,-,TRBJ1-5
TGTGCCAGCAGCCTTTGGGACCGCTCCCAGGGCTACACCTTC,CASSLWDRSQGYTF,TRBV5-4,-,-,TRBJ1-2
TGTGCCAGCAGCTCCCGCCCGGGACTTCGCCACAATGAGCAGTTCTTC,CASSSRPGLRHNEQFF,TRBV6-2/TRBV6-3,once,-,TRBJ2-1
TGTGCCAGCAGCCCAGGGGTTCCGGATTCACCCCTCCACTTT,CASSPGVPDSPLHF,TRBV10-3,few,-,TRBJ1-6
TGTGCCAGCAGCTTTAGTCCTTCTGGAAACACCATATATTTT,CASSFSPSGNTIYF,TRBV7-2,-,-,TRBJ1-3
TGCAGCGTTGTATTGGCGGAAAGAAGGTACTTC,CSVVLAERRYF,TRBV29-1,many,-,TRBJ2-5
TGCAGTGCTCCGCCCACTAGCGGTGCCTACGAGCAGTACTTC,CSAPPTSGAYEQYF,TRBV20-1,many,TRBD2,TRBJ2-7
TGCGCCAGCAGCTTGGCGGGACTAGCGCCGGATACGCAGTATTTT,CASSLAGLAPDTQYF,TRBV5-1,-,TRBD2,TRBJ2-3
TGTGCCAGCAGCTTTCAGCAGGATGGAAACACCTTC,CASSFQQDGNTF,TRBV2,-,-,TRBJ1-2